The clone carrying this T cell receptor beta chain was recorded at least ten times. Its antigen is undetermined. Amplified regions were TCR beta CDR3 sequences from RNA transcripts. A set of HTBI primers served as the primers for a first-round RT-PCR of the TCR CDR3. A single record per CDR3 protein comes from TCRdb applying MiXCR to the multiplex PCR reads. Here the sample spans fewer than 750,000 distinct CDR3 sequences, about 15% being singletons. The sample originates from a study of T cells in Graves' hyperthyroidism and ophthalmopathy. Study-wide points: In validation, the model predicted ophthalmopathy. These predictions came a median approximately 6.5 months before onset. Most clonotypes expanded in the thyroid (above 0.001) were also present in blood. A model of 13 V-J features distinguished ophthalmopathy from stable hyperthyroidism.

The CDR3 covers 16 residues. CDR1 is SGHAT and CDR2 is FQNNGV in the germline V gene. V was trimmed by 5 bases and J by 1 base, leaving 17 bases between them. Diagnostic assessment was based on clinical symptoms, serum thyroxine and TRAb, thyroid ultrasound and orbital computed tomography. V usage is TRBV11-2 and J usage is TRBJ1-1; maybe TRBD1 (6 bases). This TCR derives from a woman between 40 and 55 years old with Graves' ophthalmopathy. Sample: blood. The CDR3 loop reads CASSQNHGGPNTEAFF. The CDR3, as DNA: TGTGCCAGCAGCCAAAATCATGGGGGGCCGAACACTGAAGCTTTCTTT.